This TCR beta chain was recorded in a study of control samples from healthy donors and cancer patients. Repertoires were generated with immunoSEQ multiplex PCR, while TCRdb's copy carries only in-frame clones and drops some. The data hold some 74,000 clones, with about 88% observed a single time. V lost 7 bases and J 3 bases, leaving 13 bases between the germline ends. Looked up from germline, CDR1 is SGHRS and CDR2 is YFSETQ. The CDR3 has 13 amino acids. Source material: blood. The TCR was taken from a woman in her fifties or sixties in good health. The rearrangement uses TRBV5-1 and TRBJ1-1, with TRBD1 as a possible D gene (6 bases). The CDR3 nucleotides are TGCGCCAGCCACCGGGACACGTACACTGAAGCTTTCTTT. This codes for CASHRDTYTEAFF.